The clone carrying this T cell receptor (beta chain) was recorded many times. Its antigen is still unknown. This record comes from a study of T cells in Graves' hyperthyroidism and ophthalmopathy. The study, taken as a whole, reports: Stable hyperthyroidism and ophthalmopathy were separated using 13 V-J signatures.

The V segment lost 8 bases and the J segment 7 bases; nucleotides outside the gene matches: 2. This CDR3 has 12 residues. Germline V CDR1 and CDR2: MNHNS, SASEGT. RNA transcripts were the template for amplifying TCR beta CDR3 regions. HTBI primers were used for first-round RT-PCR of the TCR CDR3. TCRdb fed the multiplex PCR reads into MiXCR, producing one record per CDR3 protein. Among 550,000 to 700,000 distinct CDR3 sequences, roughly 14% were seen once, and the ten largest hold 4.3%. Investigators excluded patients with uncontrolled infection, other autoimmune disease, pregnancy or lactation. PBMCs were collected from a 10 ml volume of fresh peripheral blood.

The gene calls are TRBV6-1 and TRBJ2-2; TRBD1 matches at 9 bases. Source material: blood. The source is a woman in her 40s with Graves' ophthalmopathy. In nucleotides, the CDR3 is TGTGCCAGCGGACAGGGGATCGGGGAGCTGTTTTTT. Its protein is CASGQGIGELFF.